Presented here are 10 T cell receptor beta chains from one specimen sequenced in a study of T cell repertoires in cytomegalovirus infection. Their recognized antigens are unknown. Via MiXCR, TCRdb re-called the reads, giving one row per CDR3 protein. Of around 100,000 distinct CDR3 sequences listed, about 33% are singletons. The sequencing here drew on CD8+ T cells from cultured PBMCs, taken from culture after CMV antigen stimulation. The receptors originated from a human donor in good health (CMV status not recorded). Some clones in this sample may be carry-over from other donors' samples.

This clonotype showed up just a few times. The CDR3 region is CSAMGGNTIYF. The CDR3 coding sequence is TGCAGTGCTATGGGGGGAAACACCATATATTTT. The chain joins TRBV20-1 to TRBJ1-3; no reliable D call. The CDR3 runs to 11 residues. Deletions cut 4 bases from V and 4 bases from J, with 5 bases between. Germline loops: CDR1 DFQATT, CDR2 SNEGSKA (reference sequence).

The chain recombines TRBV10-3 with TRBJ2-7; 10 positions match TRBD2. V was clipped by 3 bases and J by 0 bases; unmatched bases: 11. Germline assignment: CDR1 ENHRY and CDR2 SYGVKD. This CDR3 contains 18 residues. CDR3 sequence (DNA): TGTGCCATCAGTGAAATGGGGTTAGCGGGGGGCACCTCCTACGAGCAGTACTTC. It encodes CAISEMGLAGGTSYEQYF.

The chain combines TRBV5-6 with TRBJ2-5; 7 bases match TRBD1. Per germline, CDR1 SGHDT and CDR2 YYEEEE. The CDR3 totals 14 residues. V was clipped by 4 bases and J by 2 bases; unmatched bases: 5. Here the CDR3 reads CASSPPDRQETQYF. The DNA of the CDR3 is TGTGCCAGCAGCCCTCCGGACAGGCAAGAGACCCAGTACTTC.

This rearrangement joins TRBV7-9 to TRBJ2-5, with 7 nucleotides matching TRBD1. CDR1 is SEHNR and CDR2 is FQNEAQ in the germline V gene (reference sequence). V was clipped by 5 bases and J by 1 base; unmatched bases: 4. The CDR3 runs 14 residues. The CDR3 here is CASSLGQAQETQYF. The CDR3 DNA reads as TGTGCCAGCAGCCTTGGACAGGCCCAAGAGACCCAGTACTTC.

The chain carries TRBV19 and TRBJ1-5; 8 bases are shared with TRBD1. Germline values: CDR1 LNHDA, CDR2 SQIVND (reference sequence). The CDR3 is 17 residues long. Trimming cost V 6 bases and J 6 bases; bases outside gene matches: 16. The CDR3 bases are TGTGCCAGTAGATTGGGAGGACAGGGCTTCATCGGTCAGCCCCAGCATTTT. It encodes CASRLGGQGFIGQPQHF.

V and J are TRBV4-1 and TRBJ1-1, with a possible D match to TRBD1 (5 bases). Germline V gene lookup returns CDR1 MGHRA and CDR2 YSYEKL. Trimming pared 3 bases from V and 3 bases from J, leaving 20 bases between. This CDR3 is 17 amino acids long. CDR3 in amino acids: CASSQRGTHQVDTEAFF. The DNA of the CDR3 is TGCGCCAGCAGCCAGAGAGGGACTCACCAAGTGGACACTGAAGCTTTCTTT.

The chain is built from TRBV4-1 and TRBJ1-5; a possible D gene is TRBD1 (6 bases). CDR3 size: 15 residues. Trimming stripped 3 bases from V and 5 bases from J, with 14 bases between. Germline CDR1 reads MGHRA; CDR2 reads YSYEKL. For the CDR3, the DNA is TGCGCCAGCAGCCAGGCAGGGGATTGGGATCAGCCCCAGCATTTT. This sequence encodes CASSQAGDWDQPQHF.

This clonotype was observed a handful of times. This chain connects TRBV12-5 to TRBJ2-3; D perhaps matches TRBD1 (5 bases). The V end lost 1 base, the J end lost 0 bases, and 8 bases lay between the germline ends. The CDR3 is made up of 15 amino acids. CDR1 and CDR2 (germline): LGHNT, FRNRAP. The chain's CDR3 is CASGLGQSSTDTQYF. In DNA form, the CDR3 reads TGTGCTAGTGGTTTGGGACAGTCTAGCACAGATACGCAGTATTTT.

This chain links TRBV12-3 or TRBV12-4 with TRBJ1-5, with D hard to call. The CDR3 totals 16 residues. V gave up 2 bases and J gave up 0 bases, with 11 bases separating them. The CDR3 reads CASSLMEQPSNQPQHF. The CDR3 DNA reads as TGTGCCAGCAGTTTAATGGAACAACCTAGCAATCAGCCCCAGCATTTT.

Only one count was recorded for this clonotype. The chain recombines TRBV5-6 with TRBJ1-5, with D hard to call. CDR3 length equals 13 residues. V lost 4 bases, J lost 5 bases, and 10 bases lay in between. CDR1 and CDR2 from the germline V gene are SGHDT and YYEEEE. The CDR3 loop reads CASSLGMDQPQHF. CDR3 DNA: TGTGCCAGCAGCCTCGGGATGGATCAGCCCCAGCATTTT.